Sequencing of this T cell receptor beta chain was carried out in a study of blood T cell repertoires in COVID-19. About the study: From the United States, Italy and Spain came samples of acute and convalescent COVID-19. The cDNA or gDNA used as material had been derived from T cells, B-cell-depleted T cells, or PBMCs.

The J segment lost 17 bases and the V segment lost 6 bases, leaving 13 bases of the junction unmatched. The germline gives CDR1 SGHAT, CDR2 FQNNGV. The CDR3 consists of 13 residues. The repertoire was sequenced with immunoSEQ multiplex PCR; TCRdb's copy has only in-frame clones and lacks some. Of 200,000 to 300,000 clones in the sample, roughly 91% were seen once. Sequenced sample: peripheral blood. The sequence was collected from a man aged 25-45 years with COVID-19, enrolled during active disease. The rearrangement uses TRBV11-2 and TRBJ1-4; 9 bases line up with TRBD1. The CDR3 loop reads CASSKGGTGGGFF. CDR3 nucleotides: TGTGCCAGCAGTAAGGGTGGTACAGGGGGCGGATTTTTT.